What follows are 10 T cell receptor beta chains derived from one specimen sequenced in a study of blood T cell repertoires in COVID-19. Here immunoSEQ multiplex PCR was the method, and the copy in TCRdb shows in-frame clones only, minus some. The repertoire holds 70,000 to 90,000 clones, with 70% to 90% as singletons. The sequenced sample consisted of peripheral blood. Source of these receptors: a man between 60 and 70 years old with acute or convalescent COVID-19.

J is TRBJ2-1 and V is TRBV7-9; 12 bases align to TRBD2. Germline V gene sequence: CDR1 SEHNR, CDR2 FQNEAQ (reference sequence). Unmatched junction bases numbered 7, after V lost 5 bases and J lost 8 bases. The CDR3 contains 15 residues. CDR3 DNA: TGTGCCAGCAGCCCCCGGACTAGCGGGAAGTATGAGCAGTTCTTC. It yields the protein CASSPRTSGKYEQFF.

V is TRBV2 and J is TRBJ1-4; D may be TRBD1 (6 bases). Germline loops: CDR1 SNHLY, CDR2 FYNNEI. Trimming took off 8 bases at V and 5 bases at J, with 18 bases between the two ends. The CDR3 sequence is 15 residues long. The CDR3 coding sequence is TGTGCCAGCGGCCAAGATACAGGGATGAATGAAAAACTGTTTTTT. Translated, it gives CASGQDTGMNEKLFF.

This clone was counted a single time. This sequence joins TRBV9 and TRBJ2-1; 11 bases align to TRBD1. The V segment lost 7 bases and the J segment 3 bases; nucleotides outside the gene matches: 3. CDR1 and CDR2 from the germline V gene are SGDLS and YYNGEE. The CDR3 has 14 amino acids. This CDR3 is CASGGTGGYNEQFF. The CDR3 DNA follows: TGTGCCAGCGGCGGGACAGGGGGCTACAATGAGCAGTTCTTC.

The rearrangement joins TRBV12-3 or TRBV12-4 to TRBJ1-4; the D gene is possibly TRBD1 (6 bases). CDR3 length: 12 residues. V was pared by 6 bases and J by 9 bases, with 11 bases between. The CDR3 DNA is TGTGCCAGCAGCACAGGGATTCAAAAACTGTTTTTT. Translated, it gives CASSTGIQKLFF.

V is TRBV7-8 and J is TRBJ2-7; 8 bases agree with TRBD2. The V and J ends lost 0 bases and 6 bases, in that order; junction bases with no gene match: 13. CDR1 is SGHVS and CDR2 is FQNEAQ in the germline V gene. The CDR3 has 17 residues. The CDR3 sequence: CASSLAIAGRAPSEQYF. CDR3 coding DNA: TGTGCCAGCAGCTTAGCGATTGCCGGGAGGGCCCCCTCCGAGCAGTACTTC.

This clone was picked up a small number of times. The chain combines TRBV7-8 with TRBJ1-1; D possibly corresponds to TRBD1 (5 bases). This CDR3 spans 15 amino acids. Trimming took off 2 bases at V and 2 bases at J, with 12 bases between the two ends. Germline CDR1 and CDR2: SGHVS and FQNEAQ. The DNA of the CDR3 is TGTGCCAGCAGCTTACGGGGGACGGAAAACACTGAAGCTTTCTTT. It specifies CASSLRGTENTEAFF.

J is TRBJ1-2 and V is TRBV7-8; 9 nucleotides match TRBD1. The CDR3 has 14 amino acids. Trimming removed 5 bases from V and 2 bases from J; junction bases left unmatched: 3. The germline CDR1 and CDR2 sequences are SGHVS and FQNEAQ. For the CDR3, the DNA is TGTGCCAGCAGCCTCGGACAGGGGAACTATGGCTACACCTTC. This sequence encodes CASSLGQGNYGYTF.

The chain recombines TRBV29-1 with TRBJ1-1, with no clear D. Germline V CDR1 and CDR2: SQVTM, ANQGSEA. CDR3 length: 11 residues. V was shortened by 7 bases and J by 0 bases, with 6 bases between the two germline ends. CDR3 region: CSASMNTEAFF. The DNA of the CDR3 is TGCAGCGCATCCATGAACACTGAAGCTTTCTTT.

CDR3 amino acids: CASSQTHSTEAFF. In nucleotides, the CDR3 is TGTGCCAGCAGTCAGACACACTCCACTGAAGCTTTCTTT. The V gene is TRBV11-2, the J gene TRBJ1-1; D not resolved. The CDR3 contains 13 residues. V was shortened by 6 bases and J by 4 bases, with 12 bases between the two germline ends. Germline V CDR1 and CDR2: SGHAT, FQNNGV.

The rearrangement joins TRBV11-2 to TRBJ1-4, with D possibly matching TRBD1 (5 bases). This CDR3 has 15 amino acids. Germline V gene sequence: CDR1 SGHAT, CDR2 FQNNGV. V lost 5 bases and J 0 bases, leaving 10 bases between the germline ends. CDR3 sequence reads: CASSAGGATNEKLFF. CDR3 nucleotide sequence: TGTGCCAGCAGCGCCGGGGGTGCAACTAATGAAAAACTGTTTTTT. The variable domain in full, completed from reference TRBV11-2 and TRBJ1-4, reads EAGVAQSPRYKIIEKRQSVAFWCNPISGHATLYWYQQILGQGPKLLIQFQNNGVVDDSQLPKDRFSAERLKGVDSTLKIQPAKLEDSAVYLCASSAGGATNEKLFFGSGTQLSVL.